Listed here are 27 T cell receptor beta chains from one sample, sequenced in a study of T cell responses to AZD1222 COVID-19 vaccine. Clones were sequenced by immunoSEQ multiplex PCR, and TCRdb holds only the in-frame ones, with some missing. In the table there are about 150,000 clones, about nine tenths of which are singletons. Sequencing was performed on peripheral blood, taken on day 0 of MenACWY control vaccination. The receptor source for this set is an adult in good health.

V gene TRBV30 combines with J gene TRBJ1-1; TRBD1 aligns across 8 bases. Germline V CDR1 and CDR2: GTSNPN, SVGIG (reference sequence). The CDR3 is 18 residues long. With V trimmed by 5 bases and J by 1 base, 18 bases remained unmatched. The CDR3, as DNA: TGTGCCTGGGGGTTAGGGGACAGGAGCCAGGGCCCGAACACTGAAGCTTTCTTT. This gives the protein CAWGLGDRSQGPNTEAFF.

The chain has TRBV7-3 and TRBJ1-6; 9 bases fit TRBD1. CDR3 size: 15 residues. Germline V gene sequence: CDR1 SGHTA, CDR2 FQGTGA. With V trimmed by 5 bases and J by 11 bases, 10 bases remained unmatched. CDR3 sequence (DNA): TGTGCCAGCAGCCCAGGGGGACAGGGTGCTCCACCCCTCCACTTT. Its translation: CASSPGGQGAPPLHF. Variable domain in full (rest from reference TRBV7-3 and TRBJ1-6): GAGVSQTPSNKVTEKGKYVELRCDPISGHTALYWYRQSLGQGPEFLIYFQGTGAADDSGLPNDRFFAVRPEGSVSTLKIQRTERGDSAVYLCASSPGGQGAPPLHFGNGTRLTVT.

The J gene is TRBJ1-1, the V gene TRBV11-3, with D tentatively TRBD1 (6 bases). Germline V CDR1 and CDR2: SGHNT, YENEEA. The V and J ends lost 3 bases and 4 bases respectively, with 9 bases between them. The CDR3 is 13 residues long. The CDR3 sequence is CASSLQGSTEAFF. As DNA, the CDR3 is TGTGCCAGCAGCTTGCAGGGGTCCACTGAAGCTTTCTTT.

The rearrangement uses TRBV12-3 or TRBV12-4 and TRBJ1-1, with TRBD1 identical over 7 bases. CDR3 length: 13 residues. V trimming: 4 bases; J trimming: 4 bases; junction bases outside the gene matches: 3. The CDR3: CASSSGGSTEAFF. The CDR3 nucleotides read TGTGCCAGCAGTTCAGGGGGGAGCACTGAAGCTTTCTTT.

The CDR3: CASSTTGQGDRETQYF. The CDR3 bases are TGTGCCAGCAGCACCACGGGTCAGGGGGATCGAGAGACCCAGTACTTC. This chain joins TRBV11-3 and TRBJ2-5; 7 bases are shared with TRBD1. Germline V lookup: CDR1 SGHNT, CDR2 YENEEA. V lost 5 bases to trimming and J lost 4 bases; unmatched junction nucleotides: 13. The length of the CDR3 is 16 residues.

This clone has ten or more counts. This chain uses TRBV5-1 with TRBJ2-7; TRBD2 agrees at 15 bases. Unmatched junction bases numbered 9, after V lost 2 bases and J lost 3 bases. Germline CDR1 and CDR2: SGHRS and YFSETQ. There are 18 residues in the CDR3. The CDR3 DNA reads TGCGCCAGCAGCTTCTGGACTAGCGGGGGGGCAGGCGTCTACGAGCAGTACTTC. Translated, it gives CASSFWTSGGAGVYEQYF.

This chain links TRBV25-1 with TRBJ1-2, with D unclear. Germline lookup yields CDR1 MGHDK and CDR2 SYGVNS. This CDR3 spans 16 amino acids. Trimming took off 1 base at V and 4 bases at J, with 16 bases between the two ends. The CDR3 region is CASSESGDGHSYGYTF. The CDR3 nucleotides read TGTGCCAGCAGTGAATCAGGAGATGGTCATAGCTATGGCTACACCTTC.

The chain links TRBV9 to TRBJ2-1, with 13 bases identical to TRBD2. This CDR3 comprises 15 residues. Trimming removed 2 bases from V and 9 bases from J; junction bases left unmatched: 5. CDR1 is SGDLS, CDR2 YYNGEE, per germline. This CDR3 reads CASSVELAGGTEQFF. The CDR3 region has the DNA TGTGCCAGCAGCGTGGAACTAGCGGGAGGGACTGAGCAGTTCTTC.

This clone appeared a few times. This rearrangement joins TRBV7-6 to TRBJ1-1, with TRBD1 identical over 7 bases. The CDR3 is 14 amino acids. CDR1 and CDR2 (germline): SGHVS, FNYEAQ. The junction had 5 bases not matched to a gene; V was cut back by 4 bases and J by 3 bases. CDR3 sequence: CASSSQGGYTEAFF. CDR3 bases: TGTGCCAGCAGCTCCCAGGGGGGGTACACTGAAGCTTTCTTT.

The rearrangement joins TRBV3-1 (or the pseudogene TRBV3-2) to TRBJ1-1; no definite D call. CDR3 length: 14 residues. Trimming took off 1 base at V and 9 bases at J, with 15 bases between the two ends. The germline V gene has CDR1 LGHDT and CDR2 YNNKEL (reference sequence). CDR3: CASSQGSGVNQAFF. The CDR3 DNA reads as TGTGCCAGCAGCCAAGGTTCCGGGGTGAATCAAGCTTTCTTT.

This chain uses TRBV3-1 (or the pseudogene TRBV3-2) with TRBJ1-2; D unclear. Germline V CDR1 and CDR2: LGHDT, YNNKEL (reference sequence). Between the trimmed V and J ends, which lost 6 bases and 8 bases, there was a span of 16 bases. The CDR3 loop spans 13 amino acids. This CDR3 reads CASRPTPGEGYTF. As DNA, the CDR3 is TGTGCCAGCAGACCCACTCCGGGAGAGGGCTACACCTTC.

The genes are TRBV3-1 (or the pseudogene TRBV3-2) and TRBJ2-7; D is undetermined. The length of the CDR3 is 13 residues. Germline V gene lookup returns CDR1 LGHDT and CDR2 YNNKEL (reference sequence). V was shortened by 3 bases and J by 1 base, with 7 bases between the two germline ends. CDR3 nucleotide sequence: TGTGCCAGCAGCCACTACAGTTCCTACGAGCAGTACTTC. Translated: CASSHYSSYEQYF.

The V gene is TRBV2, the J gene TRBJ1-1, with TRBD1 as a possible D gene (6 bases). CDR1 is SNHLY, CDR2 FYNNEI, per germline. V lost 8 bases and J 0 bases, leaving 16 bases between the germline ends. CDR3 length: 15 residues. CDR3 residues: CASVRGRGMNTEAFF. The CDR3 DNA sequence: TGTGCCAGCGTCAGGGGAAGAGGAATGAACACTGAAGCTTTCTTT. The variable domain in full, with the rest retrieved from reference TRBV2 and TRBJ1-1, is EPEVTQTPSHQVTQMGQEVILRCVPISNHLYFYWYRQILGQKVEFLVSFYNNEISEKSEIFDDQFSVERPDGSNFTLKIRSTKLEDSAMYFCASVRGRGMNTEAFFGQGTRLTVV.

The rearrangement joins TRBV19 to TRBJ1-2, with D unresolved. This CDR3 is built from 13 residues. Per germline, CDR1 LNHDA and CDR2 SQIVND (reference sequence). V lost 3 bases to trimming and J lost 0 bases, with 5 bases between them. The CDR3 reads CASSINPNYGYTF. CDR3 nucleotide sequence: TGTGCCAGTAGTATCAATCCTAACTATGGCTACACCTTC.

The chain links TRBV7-2 to TRBJ1-1; 8 bases align to TRBD1. Germline loops: CDR1 SGHTA, CDR2 FQGNSA. The length of the CDR3 is 14 residues. The V gene end was trimmed by 5 bases and the J gene end by 5 bases; junction bases not matched to a gene: 7. The CDR3 sequence: CASSPLGQGTEAFF. Written as DNA, the CDR3 is TGTGCCAGCAGCCCCCTAGGACAGGGAACTGAAGCTTTCTTT. The whole variable domain, remainder taken from reference TRBV7-2 and TRBJ1-1, is GAGVSQSPSNKVTEKGKDVELRCDPISGHTALYWYRQSLGQGLEFLIYFQGNSAPDKSGLPSDRFSAERTGGSVSTLTIQRTQQEDSAVYLCASSPLGQGTEAFFGQGTRLTVV.

The gene calls are TRBV18 and TRBJ1-1; 8 bases fit TRBD1. The V segment lost 2 bases and the J segment 4 bases; nucleotides outside the gene matches: 6. This CDR3 has 15 residues. CDR1 is KGHSH, CDR2 LQKENI, per germline. The CDR3 nucleotides are TGTGCCAGCTCACCAGTAACAGGGGGATCCACTGAAGCTTTCTTT. Residues: CASSPVTGGSTEAFF.

This rearrangement joins TRBV5-6 to TRBJ2-7; 7 bases map to TRBD2. CDR1 and CDR2 from the germline V gene are SGHDT and YYEEEE. J was trimmed by 0 bases and V by 3 bases; bases with no gene match: 12. The CDR3 runs to 17 residues. The DNA for the CDR3 is TGTGCCAGCAGCTCCTACCGAGCGGGGAAAAGCTCCTACGAGCAGTACTTC. Its translation is CASSSYRAGKSSYEQYF.

The chain is built from TRBV6-4 and TRBJ1-5; D unclear. The CDR3 consists of 16 residues. Germline CDR1 MRHNA, CDR2 SNTAGT. The ends were cut back, 3 bases at V and 7 bases at J, with 19 bases in the middle. Here the CDR3 DNA reads TGTGCCAGCAGTGATTCGACCGGACGCCTCCGCCAGCCCCAGCATTTT. It encodes CASSDSTGRLRQPQHF.

This clone was recorded only once. The chain carries TRBV7-2 and TRBJ1-2; tentative D call: TRBD1 (5 bases). The CDR3 covers 13 residues. V was cut by 5 bases and J by 4 bases, with 11 bases left in between. Germline-derived CDR1 and CDR2 are SGHTA and FQGNSA. As DNA, the CDR3 is TGTGCCAGCAGCCTCCGGGACGCCTATGGCTACACCTTC. Protein: CASSLRDAYGYTF.

The genes are TRBV5-6 and TRBJ1-2; the D gene is possibly TRBD1 (5 bases). This CDR3 has 13 amino acids. V was cut by 0 bases and J by 2 bases, with 5 bases left in between. Germline CDR1 and CDR2: SGHDT and YYEEEE. The CDR3 spells CASSLGGNYGYTF. The CDR3 DNA reads TGTGCCAGCAGCTTGGGGGGCAACTATGGCTACACCTTC.

The V call is TRBV5-4, the J call TRBJ2-4, with TRBD2 as a possible D gene (6 bases). The CDR3 is made up of 14 amino acids. Trimming shortened V by 3 bases and J by 6 bases, and 13 bases separated the two germline ends. Germline V CDR1 and CDR2: SGHNT, YYREEE (reference sequence). The CDR3 DNA follows: TGTGCCAGCAGCTCGATGGCGGGGCCAAACATTCAGTACTTC. The encoded protein is CASSSMAGPNIQYF.

As DNA, the CDR3 is TGTGCCAGCTCACCACCAGCAGGGTTCCTAGCGGGAGCCCACGGGGAGCTGTTTTTT. Translated, it gives CASSPPAGFLAGAHGELFF. The chain is built from TRBV18 and TRBJ2-2; 10 nucleotides agree with TRBD2. CDR1 KGHSH and CDR2 LQKENI come from the germline V gene. V trimming: 0 bases; J trimming: 7 bases; junction bases outside the gene matches: 14. The CDR3 is made up of 19 amino acids.

This clone appeared a few times. V is TRBV12-3 or TRBV12-4 and J is TRBJ1-5; no clear D. This CDR3 has 12 residues. Trimming shortened V by 5 bases and J by 5 bases, and 7 bases separated the two germline ends. The CDR3 DNA reads TGTGCCAGCAGTCCCGGTTATCAGCCCCAGCATTTT. This sequence encodes CASSPGYQPQHF.

The J gene is TRBJ1-4, the V gene TRBV19; D not resolved. Germline V gives CDR1 LNHDA, CDR2 SQIVND (reference sequence). The CDR3 runs to 16 residues. V was pared by 7 bases and J by 0 bases, with 15 bases between. The CDR3, as DNA: TGTGCCAGTAACCAGAGATCACAAGCAACTAATGAAAAACTGTTTTTT. It translates to CASNQRSQATNEKLFF.

The genes are TRBV7-9 and TRBJ2-1, with 11 bases that match TRBD2. Trimming cost V 3 bases and J 5 bases; bases outside gene matches: 9. CDR1 SEHNR and CDR2 FQNEAQ come from the germline V gene (reference sequence). There are 17 residues in the CDR3. Here the CDR3 DNA reads TGTGCCAGCAGCTTTAGGGTAGCGGGGGGGCGGCACAATGAGCAGTTCTTC. Translating gives CASSFRVAGGRHNEQFF.

The chain has TRBV2 and TRBJ2-2; 10 nucleotides line up with TRBD1. The germline CDR1 and CDR2 sequences are SNHLY and FYNNEI. The CDR3 is 15 residues long. The junction had 6 bases not matched to a gene; V was cut back by 7 bases and J by 4 bases. CDR3 nucleotide sequence: TGTGCCAGCAATCGACAGGGGGCTTCCACCGGGGAGCTGTTTTTT. This sequence encodes CASNRQGASTGELFF.

V usage is TRBV5-1 and J usage is TRBJ2-1, with TRBD2 matching over 7 bases. CDR1 is SGHRS, CDR2 YFSETQ, per germline. V lost 2 bases to trimming and J lost 4 bases; unmatched junction nucleotides: 6. The CDR3 has 15 residues. CDR3: CASSLASGGYNEQFF. DNA of the CDR3: TGCGCCAGCAGCTTAGCTAGCGGAGGGTACAATGAGCAGTTCTTC.